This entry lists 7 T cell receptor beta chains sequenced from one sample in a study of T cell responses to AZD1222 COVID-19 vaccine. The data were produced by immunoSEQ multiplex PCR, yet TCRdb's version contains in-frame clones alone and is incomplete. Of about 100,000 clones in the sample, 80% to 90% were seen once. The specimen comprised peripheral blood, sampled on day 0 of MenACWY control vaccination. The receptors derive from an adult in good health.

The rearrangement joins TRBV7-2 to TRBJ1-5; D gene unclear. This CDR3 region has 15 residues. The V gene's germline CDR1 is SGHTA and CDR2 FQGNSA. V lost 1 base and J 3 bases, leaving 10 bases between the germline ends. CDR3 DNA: TGTGCCAGCAGCTTAGTTGCCGGGGTCAATCAGCCCCAGCATTTT. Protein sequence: CASSLVAGVNQPQHF.

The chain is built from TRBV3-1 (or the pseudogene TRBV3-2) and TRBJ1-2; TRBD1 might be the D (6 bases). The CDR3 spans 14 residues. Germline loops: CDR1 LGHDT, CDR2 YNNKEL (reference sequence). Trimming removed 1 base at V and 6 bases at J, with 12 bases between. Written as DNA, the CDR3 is TGTGCCAGCAGCCAAGCGCCGGGACACCATGGCTACACCTTC. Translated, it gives CASSQAPGHHGYTF.

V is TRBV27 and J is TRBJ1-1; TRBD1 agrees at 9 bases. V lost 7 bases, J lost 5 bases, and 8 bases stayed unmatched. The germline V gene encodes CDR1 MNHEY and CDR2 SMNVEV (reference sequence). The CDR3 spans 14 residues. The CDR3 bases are TGTGCCAGCACCCCACAGGGGGCGTATACTGAAGCTTTCTTT. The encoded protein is CASTPQGAYTEAFF.

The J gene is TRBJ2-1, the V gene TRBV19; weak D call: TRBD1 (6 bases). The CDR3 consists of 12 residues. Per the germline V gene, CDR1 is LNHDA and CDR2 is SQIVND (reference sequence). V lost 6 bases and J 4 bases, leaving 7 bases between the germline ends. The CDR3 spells CASSDRYNEQFF. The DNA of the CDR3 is TGTGCCAGTAGCGACAGGTACAATGAGCAGTTCTTC.

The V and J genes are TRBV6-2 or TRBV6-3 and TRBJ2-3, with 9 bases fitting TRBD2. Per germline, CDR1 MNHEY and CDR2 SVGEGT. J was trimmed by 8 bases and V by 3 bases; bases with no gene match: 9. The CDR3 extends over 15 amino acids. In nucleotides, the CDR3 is TGTGCCAGCAGTTATCGGCGGGGGGGATTGGCTACGCAGTATTTT. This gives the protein CASSYRRGGLATQYF.

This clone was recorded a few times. CDR3: CASSLSGRGEQYF. In DNA form, the CDR3 reads TGTGCCAGCAGCCTTAGCGGGAGAGGGGAGCAGTACTTC. V gene TRBV6-2 or TRBV6-3 combines with J gene TRBJ2-7; 9 bases align to TRBD2. V lost 6 bases, J lost 7 bases, and 7 bases stayed unmatched. Germline loops: CDR1 MNHEY, CDR2 SVGEGT. CDR3 length: 13 amino acids.

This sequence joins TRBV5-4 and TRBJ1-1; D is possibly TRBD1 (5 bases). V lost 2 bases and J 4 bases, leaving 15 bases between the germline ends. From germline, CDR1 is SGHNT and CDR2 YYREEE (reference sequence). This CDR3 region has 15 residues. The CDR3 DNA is TGTGCCAGCAGCTTCAAATTTCGGGGGGTCACTGAAGCTTTCTTT. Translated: CASSFKFRGVTEAFF.